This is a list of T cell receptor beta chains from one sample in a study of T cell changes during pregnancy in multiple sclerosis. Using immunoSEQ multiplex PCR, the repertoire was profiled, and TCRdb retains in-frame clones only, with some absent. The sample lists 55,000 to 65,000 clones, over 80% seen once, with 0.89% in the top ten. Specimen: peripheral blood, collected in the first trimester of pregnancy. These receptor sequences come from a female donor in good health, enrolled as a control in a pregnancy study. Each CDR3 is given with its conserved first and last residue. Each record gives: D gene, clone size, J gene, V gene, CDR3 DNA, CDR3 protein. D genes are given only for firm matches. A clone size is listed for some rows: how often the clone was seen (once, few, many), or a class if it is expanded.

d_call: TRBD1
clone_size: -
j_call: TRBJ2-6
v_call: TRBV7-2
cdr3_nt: TGTGCCAGCAGCTTAGTACTAGTTGCAGGGGGCTCTGGGGCCAACGTCCTGACTTTC
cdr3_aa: CASSLVLVAGGSGANVLTF

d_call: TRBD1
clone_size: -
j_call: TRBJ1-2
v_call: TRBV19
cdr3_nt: TGTGCCAGTAGCCTCCAGTCGTGGACAGGAAACTATGGCTACACCTTC
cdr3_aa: CASSLQSWTGNYGYTF

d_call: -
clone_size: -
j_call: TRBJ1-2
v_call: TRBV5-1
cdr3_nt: TGCGCCAGCAGCTTGGAGAGAGCTAACTATGGCTACACCTTC
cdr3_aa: CASSLERANYGYTF

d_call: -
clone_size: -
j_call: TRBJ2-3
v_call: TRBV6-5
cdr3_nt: TGTGCCAGCAGTTACTCCCGTTCGGCAGATACGCAGTATTTT
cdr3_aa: CASSYSRSADTQYF

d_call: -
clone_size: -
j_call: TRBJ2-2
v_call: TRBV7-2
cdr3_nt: TGTGCCAGCAGCTTAGCAACGGGGACCGGGGAGCTGTTTTTT
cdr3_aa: CASSLATGTGELFF

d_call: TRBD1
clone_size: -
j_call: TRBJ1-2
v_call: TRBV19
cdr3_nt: TGTGCCAGTAGCATCGGGACAGCTTATGGCTACACCTTC
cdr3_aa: CASSIGTAYGYTF

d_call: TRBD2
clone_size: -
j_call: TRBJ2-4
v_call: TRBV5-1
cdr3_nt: TGCGCCAGCAGCTTGGGGACTAGCGGGGGGCCGGGTAAGAACATTCAGTACTTC
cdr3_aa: CASSLGTSGGPGKNIQYF

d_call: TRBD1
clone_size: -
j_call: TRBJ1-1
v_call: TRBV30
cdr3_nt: TGTGCCTGGAGTGGAGGACAGGCCTGGTCTGAAGCTTTCTTT
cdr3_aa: CAWSGGQAWSEAFF

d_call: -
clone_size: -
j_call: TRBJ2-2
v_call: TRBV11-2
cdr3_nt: TGTGCCAGCAGCTTAGATGAGTTAAACACCGGGGAGCTGTTTTTT
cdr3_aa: CASSLDELNTGELFF

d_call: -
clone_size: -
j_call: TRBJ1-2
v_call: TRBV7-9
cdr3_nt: TGTGCCAGCAGCCAACTGAAGCGGGCAGGCGATGGCTACACCTTC
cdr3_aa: CASSQLKRAGDGYTF

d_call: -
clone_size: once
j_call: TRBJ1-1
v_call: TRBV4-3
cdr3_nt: TGCGCCAGCAGCCAAAACAGGGAGAACACTGAAGCTTTCTTT
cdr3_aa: CASSQNRENTEAFF

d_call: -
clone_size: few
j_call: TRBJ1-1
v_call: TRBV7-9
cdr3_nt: TGTGCCAGCAGCTTCGGAGGGGCCGGGGCTGAAGCTTTCTTT
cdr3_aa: CASSFGGAGAEAFF

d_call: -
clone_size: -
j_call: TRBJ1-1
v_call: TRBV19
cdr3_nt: TGTGCCAGTAGTATTACAATGAACACTGAAGCTTTCTTT
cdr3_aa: CASSITMNTEAFF

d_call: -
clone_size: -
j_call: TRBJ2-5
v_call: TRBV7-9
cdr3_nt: TGTGCCAGCAGCCCCCAGGGGGGCGGGCAGACCCAGTACTTC
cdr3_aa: CASSPQGGGQTQYF

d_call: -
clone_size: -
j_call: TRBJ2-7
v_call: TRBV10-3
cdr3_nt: TGTGCCATCAGTGAGCAAGTGGGGGCCGACTACGAGCAGTACTTC
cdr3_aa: CAISEQVGADYEQYF

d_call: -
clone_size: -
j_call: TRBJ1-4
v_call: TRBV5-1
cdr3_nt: TGCGCCAGCAGCGCACGGACAGCTACTTTTTCAACTAATGAAAAACTGTTTTTT
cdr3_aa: CASSARTATFSTNEKLFF

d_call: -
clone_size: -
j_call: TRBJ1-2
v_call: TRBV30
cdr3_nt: TGTGCCTGGAGCTCGGGGAACTATGGCTACACCTTC
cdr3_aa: CAWSSGNYGYTF

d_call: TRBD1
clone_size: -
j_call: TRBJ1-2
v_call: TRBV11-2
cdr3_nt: TGTGCCAGCAGCTTAGGAAGGGGGACAGAAAACTATGGCTACACCTTC
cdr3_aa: CASSLGRGTENYGYTF

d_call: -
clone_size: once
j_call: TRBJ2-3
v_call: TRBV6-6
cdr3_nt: TGTGCCAGCAGGGGTTACAGGGAGTTCACAGATACGCAGTATTTT
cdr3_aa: CASRGYREFTDTQYF

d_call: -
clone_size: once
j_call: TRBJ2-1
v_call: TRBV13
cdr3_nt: TGTGCCAGCAGCTTAGGACAGGGCGAGTACAATGAGCAGTTCTTC
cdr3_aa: CASSLGQGEYNEQFF

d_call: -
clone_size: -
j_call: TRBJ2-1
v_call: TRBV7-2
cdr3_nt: TGTGCCAGCAGCCGAGGGAGCTACAATGAGCAGTTCTTC
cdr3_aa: CASSRGSYNEQFF

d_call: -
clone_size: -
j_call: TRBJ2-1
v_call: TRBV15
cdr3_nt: TGTGCCACCAGCAGAGGAAGCGATAGCTACAATGAGCAGTTCTTC
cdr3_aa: CATSRGSDSYNEQFF

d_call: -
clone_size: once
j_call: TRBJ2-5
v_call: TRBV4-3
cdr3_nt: TGCGCCAGCAGCCAAGATATCGCGAAAGAGACCCAGTACTTC
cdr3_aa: CASSQDIAKETQYF

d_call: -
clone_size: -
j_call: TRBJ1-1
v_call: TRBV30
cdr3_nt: TGTGCCTGGAGTCCGGGAGCGGGGAACACTGAAGCTTTCTTT
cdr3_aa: CAWSPGAGNTEAFF

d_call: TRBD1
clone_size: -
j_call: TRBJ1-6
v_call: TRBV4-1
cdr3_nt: TGCGCCAGCAGCCAACTGAGACAGGGCGGATCACCCCTCCACTTT
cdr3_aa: CASSQLRQGGSPLHF

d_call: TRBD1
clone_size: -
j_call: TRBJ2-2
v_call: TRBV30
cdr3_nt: TGTGCCTGGAGTAGAGGACAGGGGTCACTGTTTTTT
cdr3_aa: CAWSRGQGSLFF

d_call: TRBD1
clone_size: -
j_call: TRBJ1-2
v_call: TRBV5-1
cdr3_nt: TGCGCCAGCCAAAGAGGGCAGGGGGTTTCCTATGGCTACACCTTC
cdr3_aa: CASQRGQGVSYGYTF

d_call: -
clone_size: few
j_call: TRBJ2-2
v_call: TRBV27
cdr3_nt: TGTGCCAGCAAGGGAGTCGGGGAGCTGTTTTTT
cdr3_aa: CASKGVGELFF

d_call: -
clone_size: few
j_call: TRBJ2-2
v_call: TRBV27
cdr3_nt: TGTGCCAGCAGAGGGGCCGGGGAGCTGTTTTTT
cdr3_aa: CASRGAGELFF

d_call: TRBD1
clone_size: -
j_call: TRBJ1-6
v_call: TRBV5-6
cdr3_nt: TGTGCCAGCAGGTGGGGACAGGGGGCTAATTCACCCCTCCACTTT
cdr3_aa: CASRWGQGANSPLHF

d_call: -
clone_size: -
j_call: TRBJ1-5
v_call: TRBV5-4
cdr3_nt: TGTGCCAGCAGCTTGAACAACGGCAATCAGCCCCAGCATTTT
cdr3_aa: CASSLNNGNQPQHF

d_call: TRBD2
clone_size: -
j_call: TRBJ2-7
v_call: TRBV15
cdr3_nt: TGTGCCACCAGCAGGGGGACTACCCTTTACTACGAGCAGTACTTC
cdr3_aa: CATSRGTTLYYEQYF

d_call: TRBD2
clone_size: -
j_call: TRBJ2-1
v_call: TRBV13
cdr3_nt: TGTGCCAGCAGCTCGCGGGGGGGCTCGTACAATGAGCAGTTCTTC
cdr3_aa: CASSSRGGSYNEQFF

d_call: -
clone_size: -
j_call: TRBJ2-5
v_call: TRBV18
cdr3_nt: TGTGCCAGCTCACCCGGGACAAGGCAAGAGACCCAGTACTTC
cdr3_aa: CASSPGTRQETQYF

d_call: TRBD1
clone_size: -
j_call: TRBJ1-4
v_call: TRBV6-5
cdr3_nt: TGTGCCAGCAGTCACCAAACAGGGGAAAATGAAAAACTGTTTTTT
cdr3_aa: CASSHQTGENEKLFF

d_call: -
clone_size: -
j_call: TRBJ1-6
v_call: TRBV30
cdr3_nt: TGTGCCTGGGGGGCCCCCCTCCACTTT
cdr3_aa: CAWGAPLHF

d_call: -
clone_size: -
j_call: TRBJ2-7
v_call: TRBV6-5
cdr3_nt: TGTGCCAGCAGTTACTCGTCCCAGGGCTCTGGGTACGAGCAGTACTTC
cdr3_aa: CASSYSSQGSGYEQYF

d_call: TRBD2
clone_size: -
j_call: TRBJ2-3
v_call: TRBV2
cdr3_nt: TGTGCCAGCAACGAGCGGGGGGCCACAGATACGCAGTATTTT
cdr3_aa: CASNERGATDTQYF

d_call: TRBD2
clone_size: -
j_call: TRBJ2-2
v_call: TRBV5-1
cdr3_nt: TGCGCCAGCAGCTTGGTGGTCCAGCGGGGGTACACCGGGGAGCTGTTTTTT
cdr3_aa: CASSLVVQRGYTGELFF

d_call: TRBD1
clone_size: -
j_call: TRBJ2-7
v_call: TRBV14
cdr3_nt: TGTGCCAGCAGCCCCCGGCCGGGACAGGGGAGGTACGAGCAGTACTTC
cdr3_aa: CASSPRPGQGRYEQYF

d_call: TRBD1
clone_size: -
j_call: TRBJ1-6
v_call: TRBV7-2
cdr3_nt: TGTGCCAGCAGCTTGAGAGGGACAGGGGATGGGGGTTCACCCCTCCACTTT
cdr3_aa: CASSLRGTGDGGSPLHF

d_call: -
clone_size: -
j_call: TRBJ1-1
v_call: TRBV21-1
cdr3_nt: TGTGCCAGCAGCAAACTACCTAGAGGGGGACAGATGAACACTGAAGCTTTCTTT
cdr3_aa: CASSKLPRGGQMNTEAFF

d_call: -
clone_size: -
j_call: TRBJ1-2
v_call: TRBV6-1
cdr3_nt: TGTGCCAGCAGTGATCCCAGGGTTGGTGTCGATGGCTACACCTTC
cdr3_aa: CASSDPRVGVDGYTF

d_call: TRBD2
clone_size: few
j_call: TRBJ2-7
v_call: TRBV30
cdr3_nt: TGTGCCTGCACTAGCGGGGGTTGGGGGGAGCAGTACTTC
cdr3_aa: CACTSGGWGEQYF

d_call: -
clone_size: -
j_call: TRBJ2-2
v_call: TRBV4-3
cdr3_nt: TGCGCCAGCAGCCAAAGGGGGGGTGTCGGGGAGCTGTTTTTT
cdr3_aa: CASSQRGGVGELFF